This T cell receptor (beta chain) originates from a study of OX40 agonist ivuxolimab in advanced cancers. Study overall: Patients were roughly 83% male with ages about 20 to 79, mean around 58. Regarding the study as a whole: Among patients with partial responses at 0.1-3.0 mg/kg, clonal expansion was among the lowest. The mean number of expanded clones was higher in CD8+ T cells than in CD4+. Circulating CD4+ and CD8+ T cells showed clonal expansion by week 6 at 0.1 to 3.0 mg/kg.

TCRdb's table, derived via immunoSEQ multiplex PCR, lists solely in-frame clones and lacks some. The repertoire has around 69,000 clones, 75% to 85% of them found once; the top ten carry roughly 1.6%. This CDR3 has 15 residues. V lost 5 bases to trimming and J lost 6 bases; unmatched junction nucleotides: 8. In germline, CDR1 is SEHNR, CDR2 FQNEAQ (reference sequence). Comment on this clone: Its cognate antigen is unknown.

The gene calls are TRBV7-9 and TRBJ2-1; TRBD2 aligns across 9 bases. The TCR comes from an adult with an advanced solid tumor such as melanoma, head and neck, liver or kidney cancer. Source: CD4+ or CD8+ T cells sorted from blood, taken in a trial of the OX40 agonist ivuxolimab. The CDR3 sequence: CASSPDSGSLNEQFF. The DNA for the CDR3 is TGTGCCAGCAGCCCCGATAGCGGGAGTCTCAATGAGCAGTTCTTC. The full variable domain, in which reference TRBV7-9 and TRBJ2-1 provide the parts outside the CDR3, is DTGVSQNPRHKITKRGQNVTFRCDPISEHNRLYWYRQTLGQGPEFLTYFQNEAQLEKSRLLSDRFSAERPKGSFSTLEIQRTEQGDSAMYLCASSPDSGSLNEQFFGPGTRLTVL.